Listed here are 9 T cell receptor beta chains from one sample, sequenced in a study of response to subunit inactivated influenza vaccine. MiXCR, applied by TCRdb to the RT-PCR reads, yields one record per CDR3 protein. The sample includes hundreds of thousands of distinct CDR3 sequences, 11% of them seen just once. These data are also associated with another study on T cells expressing NK-cell markers. That study adds: In generating TCR beta cDNA, 5'RACE template switching with UMIs was used.

The sequencing here drew on PBMCs from blood, taken on the day of vaccination. These receptors originate from a man between 50 and 59 years old who received an inactivated influenza vaccine.

The chain joins TRBV20-1 to TRBJ2-5, with a weak D call TRBD2 (6 bases). This CDR3 has 15 residues. Trimming took 6 bases from V and 4 from J, leaving 21 bases between them. Germline CDR1 DFQATT, CDR2 SNEGSKA (reference sequence). The CDR3 protein is CSAPWRVGVGETQYF. In DNA form, the CDR3 reads TGCAGTGCCCCTTGGAGGGTAGGGGTAGGAGAGACCCAGTACTTC.

A single count supports this clonotype. V and J are TRBV24-1 and TRBJ2-1, with unresolved D. CDR1 is KGHDR, CDR2 SFDVKD, per germline. Trimming removed 5 bases from V and 1 base from J, with 5 bases in between. This CDR3 is built from 13 residues. CDR3 amino acids: CATSAWSYNEQFF. The CDR3 region has the DNA TGTGCCACCAGTGCTTGGTCCTACAATGAGCAGTTCTTC.

This clonotype was counted a few times. CDR3 bases: TGTGCCAGCAGTTACTCTCACGGACGCTCCTACGAGCAGTACTTC. Its protein product is CASSYSHGRSYEQYF. This chain joins TRBV6-5 and TRBJ2-7; D ambiguous. The V gene's germline CDR1 is MNHEY and CDR2 SVGAGI. This CDR3 region has 15 residues. V dropped 0 bases and J dropped 0 bases, with 9 bases sitting between them.

This sequence joins TRBV7-2 and TRBJ1-5; perhaps TRBD1 as D (5 bases). The ends were cut back, 8 bases at V and 5 bases at J, with 13 bases in the middle. CDR1 and CDR2 (germline): SGHTA, FQGNSA. This CDR3 is 13 amino acids long. The CDR3 DNA follows: TGTGCCAGCGGGACTGGGGTGGATCAGCCCCAGCATTTT. It yields the protein CASGTGVDQPQHF.

This clonotype has at least ten counts. The gene calls are TRBV28 and TRBJ2-1; 11 nucleotides match TRBD2. CDR1 is MDHEN, CDR2 SYDVKM, per germline. V lost 5 bases to trimming and J lost 5 bases; unmatched junction nucleotides: 14. This CDR3 region has 18 residues. The CDR3 region is CASSPKRGALAGDNEQFF. For the CDR3, the DNA is TGTGCCAGCAGTCCAAAGAGGGGGGCACTAGCGGGGGACAATGAGCAGTTCTTC.

In its sample, this clonotype was seen many times. The chain combines TRBV10-3 with TRBJ2-3, with D possibly being TRBD1 or TRBD2 (5 bases each). The CDR3 runs to 15 residues. V was shortened by 6 bases and J by 0 bases, with 13 bases between the two germline ends. The germline CDR1 and CDR2 sequences are ENHRY and SYGVKD. The CDR3 loop is CAIRGDGLSTDTQYF. The CDR3 DNA reads TGTGCCATCAGGGGGGACGGACTTAGCACAGATACGCAGTATTTT.

The gene calls are TRBV27 and TRBJ1-4, with D perhaps matching TRBD1 (5 bases). The CDR3 is 14 amino acids. V shed 5 bases and J shed 8 bases, with 15 bases lying between them. Germline CDR1 and CDR2: MNHEY and SMNVEV (reference sequence). The CDR3 DNA reads as TGTGCCAGCAGTCCCCTGGGGGGTGGCGAAAAACTGTTTTTT. Its translation: CASSPLGGGEKLFF.

This clonotype was detected only a few times. The gene calls are TRBV19 and TRBJ2-4; D may correspond to TRBD1 or TRBD2 (5 bases each). CDR1 and CDR2 from the germline V gene are LNHDA and SQIVND (reference sequence). V gave up 7 bases and J gave up 0 bases, with 13 bases separating them. This CDR3 is built from 15 residues. CDR3 sequence reads: CASTAGTVAKNIQYF. DNA for the CDR3: TGTGCCAGTACCGCCGGGACGGTAGCCAAAAACATTCAGTACTTC.

The chain has TRBV12-3 or TRBV12-4 and TRBJ1-5; tentative D call: TRBD1 (5 bases). Trimming took 5 bases from V and 7 from J, leaving 15 bases between them. The CDR3 length is 14 residues. CDR3: CASSGTSQGQPQHF. The CDR3 nucleotides read TGTGCCAGCAGTGGGACGAGTCAGGGACAGCCCCAGCATTTT.